Described below is a single TCR beta chain sequence and its context. Its antigen is still unknown. The data were taken from a study of OX40 agonist ivuxolimab in advanced cancers. Study as a whole: Two cutaneous melanoma patients and one hepatocellular carcinoma patient, three in all, had partial responses. The study, taken as a whole, reports: Expanded clones were, on average, more numerous among CD8+ T cells than CD4+.

Sequenced by immunoSEQ multiplex PCR; TCRdb stores in-frame clones only, minus some. The table shows more than 45,000 clones, with 85% to 95% occurring only once. The sequence was collected from an adult with an advanced solid tumor such as melanoma, head and neck, liver or kidney cancer. The source was CD4+ or CD8+ T cells sorted from blood, collected in a trial of the OX40 agonist ivuxolimab.

The CDR3 region has the DNA TGTGCCAGCAGTCCAGAGGCCCAACCTAGCTACGAGCAGTACTTC. Translated, it gives CASSPEAQPSYEQYF. The gene calls are TRBV27 and TRBJ2-7; D is undetermined. The CDR3 is 15 residues long. V lost 5 bases, J lost 3 bases, and 17 bases lay in between. Germline loops: CDR1 MNHEY, CDR2 SMNVEV (reference sequence).